The rows below give T cell receptor beta chains drawn from one sample of a study of T cell responses to AZD1222 COVID-19 vaccine. Only in-frame clones appear in the TCRdb table, and some are missing; sequencing was by immunoSEQ multiplex PCR. The profile shows under 300,000 clones, 93% of them singletons. The material sequenced was peripheral blood, taken on day 0 of AZD1222 vaccination. Every receptor here comes from an adult in good health. Each CDR3 is given with its conserved first and last residue. The D gene is left open where the match is weak. The size field is filled for only some rows; it gives once, few, many or a size class.

NA,NA,TRBV7-2,TRBJ1-1,CASSSPGGRNTEAFF,TGTGCCAGCAGCTCACCGGGAGGTCGGAACACTGAAGCTTTCTTT
NA,NA,TRBV19,TRBJ2-2,CASSTPWPATGELFF,TGTGCCAGTAGTACTCCCTGGCCGGCAACCGGGGAGCTGTTTTTT
NA,TRBD1,TRBV5-4,TRBJ2-5,CASSLLSGTGGRETQYF,TGTGCCAGCAGCTTGTTGTCCGGGACAGGGGGCCGAGAGACCCAGTACTTC
NA,NA,TRBV7-9,TRBJ2-7,CASSSRVEQYF,TGTGCCAGCAGCTCACGGGTCGAGCAGTACTTC
NA,NA,TRBV29-1,TRBJ2-5,CSVDIVKEETQYF,TGCAGCGTCGACATAGTGAAAGAAGAGACCCAGTACTTC
NA,TRBD1,TRBV2,TRBJ2-1,CASSPPRQGIYNEQFF,TGTGCCAGCAGTCCTCCCAGACAGGGGATTTACAATGAGCAGTTCTTC
NA,NA,TRBV28,TRBJ1-1,CASIGDGAFF,TGTGCCAGCATTGGGGACGGAGCTTTCTTT
NA,NA,TRBV12-3/TRBV12-4,TRBJ2-1,CASSLGYEQFF,TGTGCCAGCAGTTTGGGCTATGAGCAGTTCTTC
NA,NA,TRBV28,TRBJ1-2,CASTREAGGYTF,TGTGCCAGCACCCGAGAAGCGGGAGGCTACACCTTC
NA,NA,TRBV6-6,TRBJ2-7,CASSSNRNRNLYEQYF,TGTGCCAGCAGCTCAAACAGGAATCGTAATCTCTACGAGCAGTACTTC
NA,TRBD1,TRBV10-3,TRBJ1-5,CAITGTEGQPQHF,TGTGCCATCACCGGGACAGAGGGTCAGCCCCAGCATTTT
few,TRBD1,TRBV2,TRBJ1-1,CASSWTGRTEAFF,TGTGCCAGCAGTTGGACAGGGCGGACTGAAGCTTTCTTT
NA,TRBD2,TRBV30,TRBJ2-6,CAWDPAGEPPGANVLTF,TGTGCCTGGGACCCAGCGGGGGAACCCCCCGGGGCCAACGTCCTGACTTTC
NA,NA,TRBV9,TRBJ1-6,CASSVGQNNSPLHF,TGTGCCAGCAGCGTTGGACAGAATAATTCACCCCTCCACTTT
NA,NA,TRBV18,TRBJ1-3,CASSLSGGNTIYF,TGTGCCAGCTCACTCAGTGGGGGAAACACCATATATTTT
NA,NA,TRBV9,TRBJ2-7,CASSVGRESSYEQYF,TGTGCCAGCAGCGTAGGCCGGGAGAGCTCCTACGAGCAGTACTTC